Listed below are T cell receptor beta chains from one sample, sequenced in a study of blood T cells in healthy people across ages. TCRdb redid the calling of the 5' RACE reads with MiXCR, one entry per CDR3 protein. The data contain about 800,000 distinct CDR3 sequences, around a quarter of them singletons. These data are also associated with another study on T cells of mothers and their children.

Material for sequencing was blood. All receptors derive from a boy under 18 in good health. CDR3s leave out the opening cysteine and the closing phenylalanine or tryptophan.

v_call	j_call	cdr3_length	cdr3_aa
TRBV7-3	TRBJ2-1	13	ASSFGPGSYNEQF
TRBV5-1	TRBJ2-7	12	ASSLGHWTYEQY
TRBV4-1	NA	14	ASSQEPGSSSYEQY
TRBV12-3/TRBV12-4	TRBJ2-7	14	ATSGTDRVSGHEQY
TRBV3-1	TRBJ2-5	12	ASSQVTTSETQY
TRBV3-1	TRBJ1-2	14	ASSHRELTGVRGYT
TRBV28	TRBJ2-1	12	ASSLTGAYNEQF
TRBV4-3	TRBJ2-3	14	ASSPSGGFPTDTQY
TRBV5-6	TRBJ2-5	12	ASSFDRYSETQY
TRBV30	TRBJ1-2	11	AFPSDAGYGYT
TRBV7-2	NA	10	ASNIGGSEQF
TRBV20-1	TRBJ1-2	9	RPREEIGYT
TRBV7-7	TRBJ2-7	12	ASSQGSGLGEQY
TRBV5-1	TRBJ1-1	14	ASSTGTNRWETEAF
TRBV12-3/TRBV12-4	TRBJ2-5	13	ASSLYRGLWETQY
TRBV27	TRBJ2-6	15	ASSSQGARSGANVLT
TRBV29-1	TRBJ2-6	14	GVEPGAVSGANVLT
TRBV10-3	TRBJ1-2	11	AIRGQGADGYT
TRBV10-3	TRBJ2-6	13	AISHRRSGANVLT
TRBV7-3	TRBJ2-2	10	ASGEGVGELF
TRBV4-1	TRBJ2-1	15	ASSQEGAGAHYNEQF
TRBV14	TRBJ2-7	12	ASSHRGLPSEQY
TRBV13	TRBJ2-1	14	ASSSRTGTGAGEQF
TRBV7-9	TRBJ2-1	13	ASSPPPGQYNEQF
TRBV29-1	TRBJ2-2	12	SVRDRMNTGELF
TRBV6-6	TRBJ2-5	13	ASSPRDPLEETQY
TRBV7-3	TRBJ1-3	17	ASSLKGRTRYYSGNTIY
TRBV7-8	TRBJ2-4	12	ASSYRGPKNIQY
TRBV18	TRBJ2-3	13	ASVRGILDTDTQY
TRBV28	TRBJ2-3	17	ASRITQGPTSSSTDTQY
TRBV4-1	TRBJ2-5	14	ASSRPSGWAGETQY
TRBV28	TRBJ2-7	11	ASRPPQPYEQY
TRBV7-9	TRBJ2-1	15	ASSLALTGKSYNEQF
TRBV5-1	TRBJ2-5	17	ASSAEGPSGGALQETQY
TRBV20-1	TRBJ2-7	10	SARSASGGRK
TRBV6-2/TRBV6-3	TRBJ2-7	16	ASSYSRKGTVWSYEQY
TRBV29-1	TRBJ2-7	13	SVRGVYPSSYEQY
TRBV28	TRBJ2-5	11	ASSFTSVETQY
TRBV5-1	TRBJ2-7	15	ASSGTSPGTGAYEQY
TRBV12-3/TRBV12-4	TRBJ1-1	14	ASSLAPLQGYTEAF
TRBV7-8	TRBJ1-5	12	ASSPRGPYQPQH
TRBV10-3	TRBJ1-6	14	AISAQSPSYNSPLH
TRBV12-3/TRBV12-4	TRBJ2-6	12	ASRTGTWANVLT